Listed here are 3 T cell receptor beta chains from one sample, sequenced in a study of CXCR3-negative and CXCR3-positive naive CD8 T cells. With UMI labels, 5' RACE was used to prepare the TRB cDNA libraries. TCRdb reprocessed the 5' RACE reads and keeps a single row for each CDR3 protein, giving no DNA. The table counts 40,000 to 45,000 distinct CDR3 sequences; about 8.4% lies in the top ten. Source material: memory CD8+ T cells from blood. The receptors derive from a human donor in good health. Some clones in this sample may be carry-over from other donors' samples.

This chain connects TRBV25-1 to TRBJ1-2. The CDR3 extends over 13 amino acids. Looked up from germline, CDR1 is MGHDK and CDR2 is SYGVNS. The CDR3 region is CASSYGRSYGYTF.

The CDR3 protein is CASSQVWAEADEQYF. The chain links TRBV4-1 to TRBJ2-7. Germline V gene data show CDR1 as MGHRA and CDR2 as YSYEKL. CDR3 length: 15 amino acids.

The gene calls are TRBV24-1 and TRBJ1-1. CDR1 KGHDR and CDR2 SFDVKD come from the germline V gene. The length of the CDR3 is 13 residues. The CDR3 is CATSDSTALGAFF.